A selection of T cell receptor beta chains follows, all from one sample in a study of T cell repertoires in cytomegalovirus infection. TCRdb re-called the reads through MiXCR, storing one row per CDR3 protein. This repertoire shows 250,000 to 400,000 distinct CDR3 sequences, roughly 25% found once; its top ten account for roughly 15%. No antigen is known for these receptors. Material: cultured PBMCs, obtained from culture after CMV antigen stimulation. These receptor sequences come from a human donor in good health (CMV status not recorded). Some clones in this sample may be carry-over from other donors' samples. Both conserved end residues are part of each CDR3. A D gene is named only where the DNA matches it firmly. A clone size is listed for some rows: how often the clone was seen (once, few, many), or a class if it is expanded.

d_gene	v_gene	j_gene	abundance	CDR3nt	CDR3aa
.	TRBV15	TRBJ2-1	once	TGTGCCACCAGCAGAGCCCTCGGCGCGAGCTCCTACAATGAGCAGTTCTTC	CATSRALGASSYNEQFF
.	TRBV7-9	TRBJ2-7	few	TGTGCCAGCAGCATTCAGGACGGTTCCTACGAGCAGTACTTC	CASSIQDGSYEQYF
.	TRBV7-9	TRBJ2-5	few	TGTGCCAGCAGCCCACTGACAGGTGTTCAAGAGACCCAGTACTTC	CASSPLTGVQETQYF
.	TRBV7-2	TRBJ1-6	many	TGTGCCAGCAGCGCATTACAGAATTCACCCCTCCACTTT	CASSALQNSPLHF
TRBD2	TRBV7-2	TRBJ2-7	many	TGTGCCAGCAGCCGGCGGCTAGCGGGAGGCGAGCAGTACTTC	CASSRRLAGGEQYF
TRBD2	TRBV7-9	TRBJ2-3	many	TGTGCCAGCAGCTCCCAGAGCGGGAGCGTGGATACGCAGTATTTT	CASSSQSGSVDTQYF
TRBD2	TRBV7-6	TRBJ2-7	.	TGTGCCAGCAGCTTAGCGCTAGCGGGAGGGGTCTACGAGCAGTACTTC	CASSLALAGGVYEQYF
.	TRBV19	TRBJ1-5	few	TGTGCCAGTAGCAGGGCTCCTCGGGTTAGTCAGCCCCAGCATTTT	CASSRAPRVSQPQHF
.	TRBV4-2	TRBJ1-2	many	TGTGCCAGCAGCCCATCACAGTCTTCTAACTATGGCTACACCTTC	CASSPSQSSNYGYTF
TRBD1	TRBV19	TRBJ2-2	.	TGTGCCAGTAGTACTGGACAGGCGCCCCTCGGGGAGCTGTTTTTT	CASSTGQAPLGELFF
.	TRBV6-2/TRBV6-3	TRBJ2-1	few	TGTGCCAGCACGCGGCAGGCCTTAGCAAATGAGCAGTTCTTC	CASTRQALANEQFF
.	TRBV6-6	TRBJ2-1	few	TGTGCCAGCAGTTACTCGCCCCCCGCTCAGGGGCAGTTCTTC	CASSYSPPAQGQFF
.	TRBV7-2	TRBJ1-3	many	TGTGCCAGCAGCTCTTTACCGGGGCCCGGCGGCACCATATATTTT	CASSSLPGPGGTIYF
.	TRBV28	TRBJ2-1	many	TGTGCCAGCAGTTTAGGACATTTGGGGTCGGTGCAGTTCTTC	CASSLGHLGSVQFF
.	TRBV5-6	TRBJ1-1	.	TGTGCCAGCAGCTTTTTAGTCCTTACGGGGACAAGGAACACTGAAGCTTTCTTT	CASSFLVLTGTRNTEAFF
.	TRBV7-2	TRBJ1-5	many	TGTGCCAGCAGCTTAGAAACGGGCAATCAGCCCCAGCATTTT	CASSLETGNQPQHF
TRBD1	TRBV28	TRBJ2-2	few	TGTGCCAGCGGGACAGGGCCGAACACCGGGGAGCTGTTTTTT	CASGTGPNTGELFF
.	TRBV6-1	TRBJ2-3	few	TGTGCCAGCAGATCGTACGCAGATACGCAGTATTTT	CASRSYADTQYF
.	TRBV6-2/TRBV6-3	TRBJ2-2	many	TGTGCCAGCAGTTACACAGACACCGGGGAGCTGTTTTTT	CASSYTDTGELFF
TRBD2	TRBV7-6	TRBJ2-1	.	TGTGCCAGCAGCTGGACTAGCGGGAGGGACAATGAGCAGTTCTTC	CASSWTSGRDNEQFF
TRBD1	TRBV12-3/TRBV12-4	TRBJ1-1	.	TGTGCCAGCAGGTACACAGGGGGACTCGGTGAAGCTTTCTTT	CASRYTGGLGEAFF
TRBD2	TRBV30	TRBJ2-2	.	TGTGCCTGGAGTAACCGGGGGGCCGGGGAGCTGTTTTTT	CAWSNRGAGELFF
.	TRBV11-2	TRBJ2-1	.	TGTGCCAGCAGCCGAAATGGGCACGGGAGCAATGAGCAGTTCTTC	CASSRNGHGSNEQFF
TRBD1	TRBV29-1	TRBJ1-2	.	TGCAGCTCCTCCGGGACAGGGACCGACTATGGCTACACCTTC	CSSSGTGTDYGYTF
TRBD2	TRBV12-3/TRBV12-4	TRBJ2-1	.	TGTGCCAGCAGTCCGGGGACTAGCGGGATTTGGGATGAGCAGTTCTTC	CASSPGTSGIWDEQFF
.	TRBV27	TRBJ2-2	few	TGTGCCAGCAGACCAGGCATCAACACCGGGGAGCTGTTTTTT	CASRPGINTGELFF
TRBD1	TRBV12-5	TRBJ2-2	.	TGTGCTAGTGGTTCGACTCTGCCGGGACAGCTTGATGCGAACACCGGGGAGCTGTTTTTT	CASGSTLPGQLDANTGELFF
TRBD2	TRBV7-2	TRBJ2-1	many	TGTGCCAGCAAACTAGCGGGAGACGGTGAGCAGTTCTTC	CASKLAGDGEQFF
.	TRBV28	TRBJ1-2	.	TGTGCCAGCAGACTACGAAAAGGGGGGAGGTATGGCTACACCTTC	CASRLRKGGRYGYTF
TRBD2	TRBV19	TRBJ2-3	few	TGTGCCAGTACGAGTGGCGGGAGTTCGTCAGATACGCAGTATTTT	CASTSGGSSSDTQYF
.	TRBV27	TRBJ2-3	.	TGTGCCAGCAGCCCCCCACCAGGGTACCGTACGCAGTATTTT	CASSPPPGYRTQYF
TRBD1	TRBV6-6	TRBJ2-7	.	TGTGCCAGCATTCACGGACAGGGAACCTCCTACGAGCAGTACTTC	CASIHGQGTSYEQYF
.	TRBV24-1	TRBJ2-3	few	TGTGCCACCAGTGATTTGGGCCTCGGAACAGATACGCAGTATTTT	CATSDLGLGTDTQYF
.	TRBV4-1	TRBJ2-7	.	TGCGCCAGCAGCCAAGTGGCTGGGTTCTCCTACGAGCAGTACTTC	CASSQVAGFSYEQYF
TRBD2	TRBV5-6	TRBJ2-2	once	TGTGCCAGCTCGTGGGAGGGGCCCAACACCGGGGAGCTGTTTTTT	CASSWEGPNTGELFF
.	TRBV12-3/TRBV12-4	TRBJ1-6	.	TGTGCCAGCAGTTTAGCTCAGGCAAATTCACCCCTCCACTTT	CASSLAQANSPLHF
.	TRBV6-2/TRBV6-3	TRBJ1-1	.	TGTGCCAGCAGCATGAACAGAGCTTTCTTT	CASSMNRAFF
TRBD2	TRBV10-3	TRBJ2-7	few	TGTGCCATCAGTGATCGGGGCGGGAGGTCTTACGAGCAGTACTTC	CAISDRGGRSYEQYF
TRBD2	TRBV7-3	TRBJ2-3	many	TGTGCCAGCACCGGACTAGCGGAGGGGGGGTCCACAGATACGCAGTATTTT	CASTGLAEGGSTDTQYF
.	TRBV10-2	TRBJ1-1	few	TGCGCCAGCAGTGAGTCTGGGGGTCCCACTGAAGCTTTCTTT	CASSESGGPTEAFF
TRBD2	TRBV20-1	TRBJ2-3	many	TGCAGTGCTGCCCCTCTAGCGGGAGATATAGATACGCAGTATTTT	CSAAPLAGDIDTQYF
.	TRBV7-2	TRBJ2-6	many	TGTGCCAGCAGCTTAGCGGCGGGCAGGGGTGGAGGGGCCAACGTCCTGACTTTC	CASSLAAGRGGGANVLTF
.	TRBV6-6	TRBJ2-5	.	TGTGCCAGTAAAGTCGGGGGAGAGGGAGAGACCCAGTACTTC	CASKVGGEGETQYF
.	TRBV18	TRBJ2-7	.	TGTGCCAGCTCACCATCCGGGACGAGTCTTAGCGAGCAGTACTTC	CASSPSGTSLSEQYF
.	TRBV12-3/TRBV12-4	TRBJ1-1	many	TGTGCCAGCAGTTTCGACAGGCCCCCCATGAACACTGAAGCTTTCTTT	CASSFDRPPMNTEAFF
.	TRBV7-2	TRBJ1-2	many	TGTGCCAGCAGCCCGCCAGGAACAGGGCGTGATGGCTACACCTTC	CASSPPGTGRDGYTF